Listed below are T cell receptor beta chains from one sample, sequenced in a study of long-term antiretroviral therapy in people with HIV. Profiling relied on immunoSEQ multiplex PCR, and the TCRdb table lists in-frame clones only, not all of them. The sample holds around 35,000 clones; 95% to 97% are singletons and the top ten take 2% to 3%. The starting material was unsorted PBMCs, obtained 6.5 to 6.9 years after starting antiretroviral therapy. Receptor source: a man aged 25 to 40 with HIV. CDR3s include the opening cysteine and the closing phenylalanine or tryptophan. Fields, in order: V gene, J gene, clone size, CDR3 protein. Expanded clones are given a class, and other clones once, few, many or no size at all.

V: TRBV6-6
J: TRBJ1-2
size: NA
CDR3: CASRPGTAYGYTF

V: TRBV4-3
J: TRBJ2-7
size: NA
CDR3: CASSQDPYGTSVYEQYF

V: TRBV6-5
J: TRBJ1-2
size: NA
CDR3: CASSTSNYGYTF

V: TRBV12-5
J: TRBJ2-7
size: NA
CDR3: CASGSGSGRDYEQYF

V: TRBV27
J: TRBJ1-5
size: NA
CDR3: CASSLDDRAVRFHSNQPQHF

V: TRBV4-2
J: TRBJ1-1
size: NA
CDR3: CASSQGGGNTEAFF

V: TRBV7-2
J: TRBJ2-2
size: NA
CDR3: CASSLRTGELFF

V: TRBV14
J: TRBJ2-3
size: NA
CDR3: CASSQGSGGGFTTYTQYF

V: TRBV4-3
J: TRBJ2-7
size: NA
CDR3: CASSQGLAGEYEQYF

V: TRBV5-6
J: TRBJ1-2
size: once
CDR3: CASSSGTGWAHGYTF

V: TRBV4-1
J: TRBJ2-7
size: once
CDR3: CASSQGQDRDEQYF

V: TRBV7-3
J: TRBJ2-4
size: NA
CDR3: CASSSSSGRIWFAKNIQYF

V: TRBV5-4
J: TRBJ2-3
size: NA
CDR3: CASSRGHPFTDTQYF

V: TRBV9
J: TRBJ1-3
size: NA
CDR3: CASSGDLQGAGNTIYF